Presented here are 9 T cell receptor beta chains from one specimen sequenced in a study of OX40 agonist ivuxolimab in advanced cancers. The repertoire was sequenced with immunoSEQ multiplex PCR; TCRdb's copy has only in-frame clones and lacks some. The sample has approximately 40,000 clones; roughly 84% are singletons. The sample was CD4+ or CD8+ T cells sorted from blood, taken in a trial of the OX40 agonist ivuxolimab. These receptors originate from an adult with an advanced solid tumor such as melanoma, head and neck, liver or kidney cancer.

The sample holds one count of this clone. This chain connects TRBV14 to TRBJ1-1; no clear D. Germline CDR1 is SGHDN and CDR2 is FVKESK. The CDR3 spans 14 residues. The V end was cut by 0 bases, the J end by 0 bases, with 5 bases between. The CDR3 loop is CASSQDFMNTEAFF. The CDR3 DNA is TGTGCCAGCAGCCAAGATTTTATGAACACTGAAGCTTTCTTT.

The J gene is TRBJ2-3, the V gene TRBV9; D unclear. The germline V and J ends were trimmed by 0 bases and 6 bases, with 5 bases remaining between them. CDR1 is SGDLS, CDR2 YYNGEE, per germline. CDR3 length: 12 amino acids. CDR3: CASSVAGDTQYF. In nucleotides, the CDR3 is TGTGCCAGCAGCGTAGCTGGGGATACGCAGTATTTT. The entire variable domain, with the rest obtained from reference TRBV9 and TRBJ2-3, is as follows: DSGVTQTPKHLITATGQRVTLRCSPRSGDLSVYWYQQSLDQGLQFLIQYYNGEERAKGNILERFSAQQFPDLHSELNLSSLELGDSALYFCASSVAGDTQYFGPGTRLTVL.

This clone was picked up a small number of times. This chain joins TRBV27 and TRBJ2-2; 7 bases line up with TRBD2. CDR1 and CDR2 from the germline V gene are MNHEY and SMNVEV (reference sequence). Trimming cost V 2 bases and J 3 bases; bases outside gene matches: 9. This CDR3 region has 17 residues. This chain's CDR3 is CASSLMVAGLHTGELFF. DNA of the CDR3: TGTGCCAGCAGTTTAATGGTAGCGGGCCTTCACACCGGGGAGCTGTTTTTT.

J is TRBJ2-7 and V is TRBV28; 8 nucleotides agree with TRBD1. J was trimmed by 0 bases and V by 5 bases; bases with no gene match: 6. This CDR3 region has 15 residues. Germline CDR1 reads MDHEN; CDR2 reads SYDVKM. The CDR3 DNA reads as TGTGCCAGCAGTATGTACAGGGGGAGCTCCTACGAGCAGTACTTC. It yields the protein CASSMYRGSSYEQYF.

This sequence joins TRBV27 and TRBJ2-1, with TRBD2 matching 10 bases. The CDR3 length is 15 residues. The V segment lost 9 bases and the J segment 1 base; nucleotides outside the gene matches: 6. CDR1 is MNHEY, CDR2 SMNVEV, per germline (reference sequence). The CDR3 loop reads CASRLAGPSYNEQFF. DNA for the CDR3: TGTGCCAGTCGACTAGCGGGCCCATCCTACAATGAGCAGTTCTTC.

V gene TRBV29-1 combines with J gene TRBJ2-1; 12 bases agree with TRBD1. Germline-derived CDR1 and CDR2 are SQVTM and ANQGSEA. Germline trimming cut 6 bases from V and 2 bases from J; bases unmatched to any gene: 5. The CDR3 covers 15 residues. CDR3 residues: CSVGTGGLAYNEQFF. Here the CDR3 DNA reads TGCAGCGTCGGGACAGGGGGCCTTGCCTACAATGAGCAGTTCTTC.

The V and J genes are TRBV28 and TRBJ1-3; D gene unclear. V was trimmed by 6 bases and J by 1 base, leaving 10 bases between them. There are 14 residues in the CDR3. Germline CDR1 MDHEN, CDR2 SYDVKM. The CDR3 region has the DNA TGTGCCAGCAGCCCCCCCTTTTCTGGAAACACCATATATTTT. Protein sequence: CASSPPFSGNTIYF.

The chain recombines TRBV6-5 with TRBJ2-4, with a possible D match to TRBD2 (5 bases). V was trimmed by 0 bases and J by 6 bases, leaving 15 bases between them. There are 16 residues in the CDR3. Germline loops: CDR1 MNHEY, CDR2 SVGAGI. The CDR3 protein is CASSYSEEGSLNIQYF. The CDR3 nucleotides are TGTGCCAGCAGTTACTCGGAGGAAGGCTCCTTAAACATTCAGTACTTC.

The chain employs TRBV27 and TRBJ2-1; weak D call: TRBD2 (5 bases). This CDR3 is 14 amino acids long. The V gene lost 3 bases and the J gene lost 4 bases, with 10 bases spanning the gap. The germline CDR1 and CDR2 sequences are MNHEY and SMNVEV (reference sequence). CDR3 sequence (DNA): TGTGCCAGCAGTTTCTCGAGGGTGTACAATGAGCAGTTCTTC. It yields the protein CASSFSRVYNEQFF.